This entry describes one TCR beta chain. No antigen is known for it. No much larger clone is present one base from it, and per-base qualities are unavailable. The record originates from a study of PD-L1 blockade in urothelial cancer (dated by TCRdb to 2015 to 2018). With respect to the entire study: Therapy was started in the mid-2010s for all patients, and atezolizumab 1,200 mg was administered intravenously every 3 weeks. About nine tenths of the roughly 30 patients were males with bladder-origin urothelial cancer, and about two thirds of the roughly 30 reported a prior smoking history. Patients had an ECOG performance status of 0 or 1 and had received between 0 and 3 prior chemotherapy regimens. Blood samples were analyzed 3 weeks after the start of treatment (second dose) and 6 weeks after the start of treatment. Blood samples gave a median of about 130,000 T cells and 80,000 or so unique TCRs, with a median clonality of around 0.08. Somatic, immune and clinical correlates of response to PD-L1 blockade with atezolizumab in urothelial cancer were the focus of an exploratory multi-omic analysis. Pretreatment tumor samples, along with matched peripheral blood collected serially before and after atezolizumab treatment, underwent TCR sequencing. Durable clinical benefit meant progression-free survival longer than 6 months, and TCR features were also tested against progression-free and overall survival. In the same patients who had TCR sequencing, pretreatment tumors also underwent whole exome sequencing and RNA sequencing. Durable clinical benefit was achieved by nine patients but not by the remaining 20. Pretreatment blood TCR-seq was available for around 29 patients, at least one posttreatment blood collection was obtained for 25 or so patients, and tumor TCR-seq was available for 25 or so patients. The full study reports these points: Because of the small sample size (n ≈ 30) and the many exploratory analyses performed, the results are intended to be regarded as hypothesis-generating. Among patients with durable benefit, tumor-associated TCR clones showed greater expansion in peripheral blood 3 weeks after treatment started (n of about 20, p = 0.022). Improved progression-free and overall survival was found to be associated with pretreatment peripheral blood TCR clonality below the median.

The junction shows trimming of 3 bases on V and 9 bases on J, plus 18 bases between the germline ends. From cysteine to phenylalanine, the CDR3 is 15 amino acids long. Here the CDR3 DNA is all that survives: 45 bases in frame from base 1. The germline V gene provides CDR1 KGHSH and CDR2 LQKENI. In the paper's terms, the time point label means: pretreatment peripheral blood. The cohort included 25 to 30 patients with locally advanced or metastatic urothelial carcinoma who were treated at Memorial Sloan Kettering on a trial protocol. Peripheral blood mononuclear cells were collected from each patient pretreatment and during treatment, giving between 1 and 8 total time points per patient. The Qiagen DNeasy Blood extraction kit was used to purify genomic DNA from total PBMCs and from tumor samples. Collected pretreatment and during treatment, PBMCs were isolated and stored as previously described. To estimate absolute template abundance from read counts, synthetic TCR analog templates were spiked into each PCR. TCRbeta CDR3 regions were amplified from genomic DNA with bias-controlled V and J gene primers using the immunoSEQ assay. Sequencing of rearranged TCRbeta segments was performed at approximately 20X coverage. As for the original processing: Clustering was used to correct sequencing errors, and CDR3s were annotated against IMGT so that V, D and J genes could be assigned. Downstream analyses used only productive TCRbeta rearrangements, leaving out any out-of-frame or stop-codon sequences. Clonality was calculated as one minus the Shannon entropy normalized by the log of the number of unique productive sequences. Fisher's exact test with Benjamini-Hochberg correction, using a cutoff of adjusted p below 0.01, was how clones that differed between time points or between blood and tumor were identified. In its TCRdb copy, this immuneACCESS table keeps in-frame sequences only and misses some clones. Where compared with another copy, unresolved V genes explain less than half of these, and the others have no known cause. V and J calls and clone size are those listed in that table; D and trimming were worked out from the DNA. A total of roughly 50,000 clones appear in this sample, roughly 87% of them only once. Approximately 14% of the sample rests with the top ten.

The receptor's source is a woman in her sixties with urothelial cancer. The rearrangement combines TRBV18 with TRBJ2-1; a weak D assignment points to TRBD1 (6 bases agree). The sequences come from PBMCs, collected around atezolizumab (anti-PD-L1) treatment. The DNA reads TGTGCCAGCTCACCCCGGGACAATCCCCTTCGTGAGCAGTTCTTC. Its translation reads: CASSPRDNPLREQFF. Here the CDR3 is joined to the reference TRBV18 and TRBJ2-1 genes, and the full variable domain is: NAGVMQNPRHLVRRRGQEARLRCSPMKGHSHVYWYRQLPEEGLKFMVYLQKENIIDESGMPKERFSAEFPKEGPSILRIQQVVRGDSAAYFCASSPRDNPLREQFFGPGTRLTVL.